This T cell receptor beta chain was sequenced in a study of T cell responses to AZD1222 COVID-19 vaccine. The study, taken as a whole, reports: Distributed over spike, vaccine-associated CD4 TCRs predominated at 160-218 and 743-854. Compared with day 0, the breadth and depth of the Spike-specific TCR repertoire rose significantly after two doses of AZD1222.

This CDR3 has 14 amino acids. V lost 4 bases and J lost 5; bases outside the gene matches: 6. The germline V gene has CDR1 MNHEY and CDR2 SMNVEV (reference sequence). Only in-frame clones appear in the TCRdb table, and some are missing; sequencing was by immunoSEQ multiplex PCR. In the table there are around 130,000 clones, roughly 90% of which are singletons. In this sample, this clone turned up a few times. Its antigen remains unidentified. It was second doses at about 4 or about 12 weeks that were pooled. The specimen was peripheral blood, collected 28 days after the second AZD1222 dose. The chain recombines TRBV27 with TRBJ2-7, with 9 bases lining up with TRBD1. The clonotype originates from an adult who received the AZD1222 COVID-19 vaccine. CDR3 sequence reads: CASSYRDRAHEQYF. The CDR3 DNA reads TGTGCCAGCAGTTACCGGGACAGGGCTCACGAGCAGTACTTC.